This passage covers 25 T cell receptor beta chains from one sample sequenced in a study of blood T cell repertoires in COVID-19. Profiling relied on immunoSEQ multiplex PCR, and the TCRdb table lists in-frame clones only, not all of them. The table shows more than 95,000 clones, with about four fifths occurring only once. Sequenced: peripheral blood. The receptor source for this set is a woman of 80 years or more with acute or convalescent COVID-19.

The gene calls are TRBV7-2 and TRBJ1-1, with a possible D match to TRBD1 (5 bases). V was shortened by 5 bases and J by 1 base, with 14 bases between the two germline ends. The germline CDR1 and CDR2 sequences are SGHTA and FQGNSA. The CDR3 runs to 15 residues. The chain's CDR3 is CASSRDGGKNTEAFF. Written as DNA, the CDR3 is TGTGCCAGCAGCCGGGACGGGGGGAAGAACACTGAAGCTTTCTTT.

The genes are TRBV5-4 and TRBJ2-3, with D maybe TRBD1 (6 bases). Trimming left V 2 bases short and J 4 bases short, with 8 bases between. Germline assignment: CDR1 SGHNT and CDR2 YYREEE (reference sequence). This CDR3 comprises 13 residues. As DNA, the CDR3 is TGTGCCAGCAGCTTTGAGGGGGCAGATACGCAGTATTTT. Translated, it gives CASSFEGADTQYF.

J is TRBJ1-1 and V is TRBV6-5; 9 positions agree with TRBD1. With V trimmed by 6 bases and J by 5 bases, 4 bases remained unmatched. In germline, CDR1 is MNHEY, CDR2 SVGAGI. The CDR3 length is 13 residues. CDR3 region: CASRRTGVTEAFF. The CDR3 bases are TGTGCCAGCAGACGGACAGGGGTTACTGAAGCTTTCTTT.

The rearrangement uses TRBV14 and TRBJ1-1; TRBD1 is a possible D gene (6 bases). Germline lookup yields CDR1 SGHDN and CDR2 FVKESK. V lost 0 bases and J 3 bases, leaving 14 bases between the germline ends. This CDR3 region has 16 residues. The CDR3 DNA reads TGTGCCAGCAGCCAAGACACAGGGAATTGGTACACTGAAGCTTTCTTT. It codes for CASSQDTGNWYTEAFF.

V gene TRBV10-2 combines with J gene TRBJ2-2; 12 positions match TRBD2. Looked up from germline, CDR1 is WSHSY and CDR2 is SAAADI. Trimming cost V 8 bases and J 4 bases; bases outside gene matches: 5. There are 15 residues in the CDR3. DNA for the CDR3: TGCGCCAGCCTTCCGGGACTAGCGGGCACCGGGGAGCTGTTTTTT. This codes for CASLPGLAGTGELFF.

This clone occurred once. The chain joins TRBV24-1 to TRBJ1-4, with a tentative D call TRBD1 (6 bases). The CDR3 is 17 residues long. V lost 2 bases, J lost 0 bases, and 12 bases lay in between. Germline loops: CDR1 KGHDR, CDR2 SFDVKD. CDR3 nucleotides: TGTGCCACCAGTGATTCTCGGGGGGGCGCAACTAATGAAAAACTGTTTTTT. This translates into CATSDSRGGATNEKLFF.

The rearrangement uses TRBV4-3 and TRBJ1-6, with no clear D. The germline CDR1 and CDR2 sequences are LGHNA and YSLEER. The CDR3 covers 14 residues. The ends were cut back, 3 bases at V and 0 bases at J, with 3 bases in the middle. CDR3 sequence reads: CASSQSSYNSPLHF. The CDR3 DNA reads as TGCGCCAGCAGCCAGAGCTCCTATAATTCACCCCTCCACTTT.

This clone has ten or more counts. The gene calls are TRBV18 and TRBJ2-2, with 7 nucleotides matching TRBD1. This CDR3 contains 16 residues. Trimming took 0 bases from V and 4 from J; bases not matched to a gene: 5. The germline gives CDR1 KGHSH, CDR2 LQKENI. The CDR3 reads CASSPPRGPITGELFF. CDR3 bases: TGTGCCAGCTCACCACCAAGGGGGCCTATCACCGGGGAGCTGTTTTTT.

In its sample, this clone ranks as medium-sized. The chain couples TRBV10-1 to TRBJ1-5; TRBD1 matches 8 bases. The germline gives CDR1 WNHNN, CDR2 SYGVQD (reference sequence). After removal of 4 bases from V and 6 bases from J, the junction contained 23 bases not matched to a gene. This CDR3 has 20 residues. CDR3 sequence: CASSGSDRALPGVRSQPQHF. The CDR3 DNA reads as TGCGCCAGCAGTGGATCGGACAGGGCGCTCCCTGGGGTGAGGAGTCAGCCCCAGCATTTT.

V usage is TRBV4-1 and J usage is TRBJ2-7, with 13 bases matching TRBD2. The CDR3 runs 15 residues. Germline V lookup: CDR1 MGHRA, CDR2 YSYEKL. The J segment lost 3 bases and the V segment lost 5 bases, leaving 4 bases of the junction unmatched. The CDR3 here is CASSMGLAGLYEQYF. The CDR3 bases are TGCGCCAGCAGCATGGGACTAGCGGGACTCTACGAGCAGTACTTC.

CDR3 region: CATSGQHTEAFF. In DNA form, the CDR3 reads TGTGCCACCAGTGGACAGCACACTGAAGCTTTCTTT. J is TRBJ1-1 and V is TRBV24-1, with D maybe TRBD1 (5 bases). CDR1 and CDR2 (germline): KGHDR, SFDVKD. CDR3 length: 12 amino acids. Trimming cost V 5 bases and J 3 bases, with 6 bases left between them.

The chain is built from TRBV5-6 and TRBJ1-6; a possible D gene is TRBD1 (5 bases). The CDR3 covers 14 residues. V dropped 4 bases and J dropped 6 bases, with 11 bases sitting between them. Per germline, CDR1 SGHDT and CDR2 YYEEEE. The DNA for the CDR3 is TGTGCCAGCAGCAAGCGGGACGGTAATTCACCCCTCCACTTT. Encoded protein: CASSKRDGNSPLHF.

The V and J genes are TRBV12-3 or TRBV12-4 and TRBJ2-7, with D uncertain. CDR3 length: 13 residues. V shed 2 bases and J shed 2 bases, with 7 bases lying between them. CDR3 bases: TGTGCCAGCAGTTTAAACAGCCCCTACGAGCAGTACTTC. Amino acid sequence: CASSLNSPYEQYF.

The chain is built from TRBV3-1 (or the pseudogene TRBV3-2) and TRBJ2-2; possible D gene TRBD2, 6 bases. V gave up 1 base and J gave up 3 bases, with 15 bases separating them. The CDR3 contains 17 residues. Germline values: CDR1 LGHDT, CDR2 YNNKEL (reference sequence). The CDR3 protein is CASSQVAGSVYTGELFF. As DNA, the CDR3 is TGTGCCAGCAGCCAAGTGGCCGGGAGCGTCTACACCGGGGAGCTGTTTTTT.

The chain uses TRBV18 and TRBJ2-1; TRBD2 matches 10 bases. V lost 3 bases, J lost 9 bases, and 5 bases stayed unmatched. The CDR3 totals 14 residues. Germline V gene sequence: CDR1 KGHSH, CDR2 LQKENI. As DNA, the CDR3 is TGTGCCAGCTCACCCCCTAGCGGGAGACGTGAGCAGTTCTTC. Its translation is CASSPPSGRREQFF.

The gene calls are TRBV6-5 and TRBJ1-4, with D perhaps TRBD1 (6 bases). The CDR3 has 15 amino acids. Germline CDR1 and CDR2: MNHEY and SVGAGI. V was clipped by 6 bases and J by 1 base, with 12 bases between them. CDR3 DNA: TGTGCCAGCAGGCCGGTAGGGGGAACTAATGAAAAACTGTTTTTT. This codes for CASRPVGGTNEKLFF.

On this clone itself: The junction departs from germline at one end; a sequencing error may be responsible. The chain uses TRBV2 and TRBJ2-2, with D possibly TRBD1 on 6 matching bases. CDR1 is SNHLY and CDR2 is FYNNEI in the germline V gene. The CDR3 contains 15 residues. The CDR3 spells CASSEDRLDTGELFF. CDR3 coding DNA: TGTGCCAGCAGCGAAGACAGGCTGGACACCGGGGAGCTGTTTTTT.

Written as DNA, the CDR3 is TGTGCCAGCAGACCACAGGCCCTGAACACTGAAGCTTTCTTT. Its translation: CASRPQALNTEAFF. The V call is TRBV6-5, the J call TRBJ1-1, with D perhaps TRBD1 (5 bases). The CDR3 sequence is 14 residues long. Germline-derived CDR1 and CDR2 are MNHEY and SVGAGI. V was cut by 6 bases and J by 0 bases, with 11 bases left in between.

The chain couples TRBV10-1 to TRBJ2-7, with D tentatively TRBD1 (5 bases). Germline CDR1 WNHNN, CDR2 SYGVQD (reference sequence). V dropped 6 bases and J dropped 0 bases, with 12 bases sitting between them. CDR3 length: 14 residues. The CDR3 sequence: CASREDRNSYEQYF. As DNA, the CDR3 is TGCGCCAGCAGAGAAGACAGAAACTCCTACGAGCAGTACTTC.

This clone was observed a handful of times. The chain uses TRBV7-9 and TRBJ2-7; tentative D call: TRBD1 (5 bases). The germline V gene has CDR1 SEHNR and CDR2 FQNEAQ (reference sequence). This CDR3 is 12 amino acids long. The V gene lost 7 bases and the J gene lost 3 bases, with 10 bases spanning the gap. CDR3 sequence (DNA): TGTGCCAGCATGGGCAGGGACTACGAGCAGTACTTC. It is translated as CASMGRDYEQYF.

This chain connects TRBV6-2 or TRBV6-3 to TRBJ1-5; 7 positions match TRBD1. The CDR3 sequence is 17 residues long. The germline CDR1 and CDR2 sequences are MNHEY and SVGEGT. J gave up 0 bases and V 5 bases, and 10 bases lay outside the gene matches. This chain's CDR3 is CASSLRQGGNSNQPQHF. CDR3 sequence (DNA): TGTGCCAGCAGTCTACGACAGGGTGGAAATAGCAATCAGCCCCAGCATTTT.

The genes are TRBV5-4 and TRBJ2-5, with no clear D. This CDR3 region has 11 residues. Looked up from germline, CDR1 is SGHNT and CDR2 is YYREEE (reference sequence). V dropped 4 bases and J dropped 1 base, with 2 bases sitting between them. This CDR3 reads CASSLQETQYF. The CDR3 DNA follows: TGTGCCAGCAGCCTCCAAGAGACCCAGTACTTC.

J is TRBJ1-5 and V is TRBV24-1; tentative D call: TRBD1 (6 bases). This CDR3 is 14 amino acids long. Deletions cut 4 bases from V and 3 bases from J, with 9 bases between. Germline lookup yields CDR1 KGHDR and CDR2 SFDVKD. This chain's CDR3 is CATSETGFNQPQHF. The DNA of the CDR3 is TGTGCCACCAGTGAGACAGGTTTCAATCAGCCCCAGCATTTT.

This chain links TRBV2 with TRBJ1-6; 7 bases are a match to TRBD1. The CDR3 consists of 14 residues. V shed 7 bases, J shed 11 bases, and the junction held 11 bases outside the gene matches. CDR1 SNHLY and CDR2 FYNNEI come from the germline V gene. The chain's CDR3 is CASTETGRRTPLHF. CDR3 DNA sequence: TGTGCCAGCACCGAGACAGGGAGGCGGACACCCCTCCACTTT.

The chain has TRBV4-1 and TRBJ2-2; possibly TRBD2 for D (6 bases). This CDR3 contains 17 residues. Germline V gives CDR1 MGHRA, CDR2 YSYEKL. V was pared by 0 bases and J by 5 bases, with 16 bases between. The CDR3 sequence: CASSQDRVEGNTGELFF. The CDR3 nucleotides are TGCGCCAGCAGCCAAGATCGAGTGGAGGGAAATACCGGGGAGCTGTTTTTT.